This T cell receptor beta chain was obtained from a study of CD8+ T cells in alopecia areata. The CDR3 sequence is 15 residues long. V dropped 5 bases and J dropped 0; count of bases not matched to a gene: 5. Per the germline V gene, CDR1 is SGHTA and CDR2 is FQGTGA. Obtained from alopecia areata patients were lesional scalp punch biopsies along with peripheral blood. Investigators isolated RNA and reverse transcribed it into cDNA to act as the sequencing template. Using immunoSEQ multiplex PCR, the repertoire was profiled, and TCRdb retains in-frame clones only, with some absent. Of more than 95,000 clones listed, less than 45% are singletons.

This receptor was obtained from a human donor with alopecia areata. The sample consisted of CD4+ T cells sorted from blood. This chain connects TRBV7-3 to TRBJ2-3; 7 nucleotides line up with TRBD2. The CDR3: CASSRDYSSTDTQYF. CDR3 in DNA: TGTGCCAGCAGCAGGGACTATTCTAGCACAGATACGCAGTATTTT.